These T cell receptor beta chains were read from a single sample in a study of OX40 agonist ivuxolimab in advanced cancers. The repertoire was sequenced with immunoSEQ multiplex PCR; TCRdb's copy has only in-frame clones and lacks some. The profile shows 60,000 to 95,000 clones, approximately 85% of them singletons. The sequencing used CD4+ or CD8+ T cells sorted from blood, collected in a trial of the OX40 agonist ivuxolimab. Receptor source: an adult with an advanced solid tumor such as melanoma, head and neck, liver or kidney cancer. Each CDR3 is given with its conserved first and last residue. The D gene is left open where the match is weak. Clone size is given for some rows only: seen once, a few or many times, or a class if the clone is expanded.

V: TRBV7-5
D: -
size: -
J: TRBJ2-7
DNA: TGTGCCAGCAGCTTAGACCCCCACGTCTACGAGCAGTACTTC
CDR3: CASSLDPHVYEQYF

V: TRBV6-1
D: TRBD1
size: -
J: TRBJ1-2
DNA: TGTGCCAGCAGGGACAGGGGTTTCTCTGACTATGGCTACACCTTC
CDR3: CASRDRGFSDYGYTF

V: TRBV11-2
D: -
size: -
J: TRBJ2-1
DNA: TGTGCCAGCAGCCCCCTCGGACTTGCCTACAATGAGCAGTTCTTC
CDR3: CASSPLGLAYNEQFF

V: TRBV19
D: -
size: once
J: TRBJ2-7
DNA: TGTGCCAGTAGTATGTCGGGCAGGACCTACGAGCAGTACTTC
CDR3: CASSMSGRTYEQYF

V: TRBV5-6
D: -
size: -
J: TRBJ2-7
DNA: TGTGCCAGCAGCTTTCCGGGACACCGCTACGAGCAGTACTTC
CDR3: CASSFPGHRYEQYF

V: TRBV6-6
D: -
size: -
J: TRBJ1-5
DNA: TGTGCCAGCAGTTACAGGGAGGGATATCAGCCCCAGCATTTT
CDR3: CASSYREGYQPQHF

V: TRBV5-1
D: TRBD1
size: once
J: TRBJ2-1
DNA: TGCGCCAGCAGCGCGGTGGGACAGGAGGACAGCAATGAGCAGTTCTTC
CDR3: CASSAVGQEDSNEQFF

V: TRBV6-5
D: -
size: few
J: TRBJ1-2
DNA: TGTGCCAGCAGTTACTCGAGTCGGTATGGCTACACCTTC
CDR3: CASSYSSRYGYTF

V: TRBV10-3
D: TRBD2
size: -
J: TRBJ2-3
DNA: TGTGCCATCAGTGAGAACCAGCGGGAATTGAGAGATACGCAGTATTTT
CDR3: CAISENQRELRDTQYF

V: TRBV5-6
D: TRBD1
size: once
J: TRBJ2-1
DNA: TGTGCCAGCAGCTGGACAGGGTCCCAACAGTTCTTC
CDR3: CASSWTGSQQFF

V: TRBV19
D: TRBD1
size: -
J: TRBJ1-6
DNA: TGTGCCAGTAGTACCTCCGGGACAGGGGGTAATTCACCCCTCCACTTT
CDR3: CASSTSGTGGNSPLHF

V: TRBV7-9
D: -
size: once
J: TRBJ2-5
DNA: TGTGCCAGCAGCTTAGGCCGACAGGGAGGAGAGACCCAGTACTTC
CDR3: CASSLGRQGGETQYF

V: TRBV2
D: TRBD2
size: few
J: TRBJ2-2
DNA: TGTGCCAGCAGTGAGGAACTAGCGTACCGTGGCACCGGGGAGCTGTTTTTT
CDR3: CASSEELAYRGTGELFF

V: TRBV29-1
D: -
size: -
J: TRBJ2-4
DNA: TGCAGCATTAGCGGAGCAGAGACTGGAAACATTCAGTACTTC
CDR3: CSISGAETGNIQYF

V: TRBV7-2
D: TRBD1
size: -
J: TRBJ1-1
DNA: TGTGCCAGCACCCCAGGGGGGGGGAGAACTGAAGCTTTCTTT
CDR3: CASTPGGGRTEAFF

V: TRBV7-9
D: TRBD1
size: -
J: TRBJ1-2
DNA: TGTGCCAGCACTGAAGTTGGGGACAGGGGGATTGGCTACACCTTC
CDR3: CASTEVGDRGIGYTF

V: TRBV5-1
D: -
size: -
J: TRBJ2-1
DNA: TGCGCCAGCAGCTTATCAGACTACCTGTACAATGAGCAGTTCTTC
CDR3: CASSLSDYLYNEQFF

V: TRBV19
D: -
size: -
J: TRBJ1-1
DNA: TGTGCCAGTAGCCGACGACAGCCGAACACTGAAGCTTTCTTT
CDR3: CASSRRQPNTEAFF

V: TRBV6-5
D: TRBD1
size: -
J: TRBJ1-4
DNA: TGTGCCAGCAGGGACAGGGCAAGGAATGAAAAACTGTTTTTT
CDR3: CASRDRARNEKLFF

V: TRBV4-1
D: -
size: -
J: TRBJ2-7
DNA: TGCGCCAGCAGCCAGGTAGACTACGAGCAGTACTTC
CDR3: CASSQVDYEQYF

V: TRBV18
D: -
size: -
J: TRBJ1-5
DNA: TGTGCCAGCTCCCCCGACAGAAATCAGCCCCAGCATTTT
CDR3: CASSPDRNQPQHF

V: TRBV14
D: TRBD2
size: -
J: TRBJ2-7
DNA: TGTGCCAGCAGCCGAGGACTAGCTACAACGTACGAGCAGTACTTC
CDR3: CASSRGLATTYEQYF

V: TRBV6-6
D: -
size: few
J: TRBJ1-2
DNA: TGTGCCAGCATCCCGCTTCCTAACTATGGCTACACCTTC
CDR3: CASIPLPNYGYTF

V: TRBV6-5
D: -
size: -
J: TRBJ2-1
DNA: TGTGCCAGCAGTTTTCAGGATTCCTACAATGAGCAGTTCTTC
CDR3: CASSFQDSYNEQFF

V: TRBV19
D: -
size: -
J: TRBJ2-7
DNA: TGTGCCAGTAGTCCCGGGGAGTTACGTGGGTACGAGCAGTACTTC
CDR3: CASSPGELRGYEQYF

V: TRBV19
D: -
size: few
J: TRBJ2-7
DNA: TGTGCCAGTAGACTAGGGGCAACCTACGAGCAGTACTTC
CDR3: CASRLGATYEQYF

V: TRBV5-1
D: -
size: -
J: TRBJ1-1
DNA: TGCGCCAGCAACGTTCGTTACAGAGGCGACACTGAAGCTTTCTTT
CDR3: CASNVRYRGDTEAFF

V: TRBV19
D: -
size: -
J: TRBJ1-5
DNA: TGTGCCAGTAGTATGATTCGGGGAGATTTGAGTCAGCCCCAGCATTTT
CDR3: CASSMIRGDLSQPQHF

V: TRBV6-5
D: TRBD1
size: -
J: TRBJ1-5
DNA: TGTGCCAGCAGTTATCCGACAGGGCCTTACCAGCCCCAGCATTTT
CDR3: CASSYPTGPYQPQHF

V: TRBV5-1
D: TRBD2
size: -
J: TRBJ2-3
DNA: TGCGCCAGCAGCCCCCCTCCACTAGCGGGAGGGCTCACAGATACGCAGTATTTT
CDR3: CASSPPPLAGGLTDTQYF

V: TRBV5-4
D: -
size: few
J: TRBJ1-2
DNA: TGTGCCAGCAGCCTAAAACTTGGAAGGACGGATGGCTACACCTTC
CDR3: CASSLKLGRTDGYTF

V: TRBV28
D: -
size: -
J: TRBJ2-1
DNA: TGTGCCAGCAGTTTAAGGGGTAGGGAGCAGTTCTTC
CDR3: CASSLRGREQFF

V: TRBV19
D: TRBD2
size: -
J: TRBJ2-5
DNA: TGTGCCAGTAGTATAGCAGCGGGAAATTTTGCGCGGGAGACCCAGTACTTC
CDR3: CASSIAAGNFARETQYF

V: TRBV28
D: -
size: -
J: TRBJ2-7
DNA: TGTGCCAGCAGTCCCACAGGGTTGCCCTACGAGCAGTACTTC
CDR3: CASSPTGLPYEQYF

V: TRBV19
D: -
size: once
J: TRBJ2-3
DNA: TGTGCCAGTAGTATGGTCGCAGATACGCAGTATTTT
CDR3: CASSMVADTQYF

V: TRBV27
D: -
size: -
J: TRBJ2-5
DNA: TGTGCCAGCAGTTTACAGGGCCGGGAGACCCAGTACTTC
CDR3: CASSLQGRETQYF

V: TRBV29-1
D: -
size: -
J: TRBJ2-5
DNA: TGCAGCCTTAGGGCTGGAGGAACCCAGTACTTC
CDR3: CSLRAGGTQYF

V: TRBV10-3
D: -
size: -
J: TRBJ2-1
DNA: TGTGCCATCTCCCGCCCTAACAATGAGCAGTTCTTC
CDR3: CAISRPNNEQFF

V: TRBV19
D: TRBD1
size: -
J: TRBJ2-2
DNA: TGTGCCAGTAGTATACAGGGGGAGACCGGGGAGCTGTTTTTT
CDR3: CASSIQGETGELFF

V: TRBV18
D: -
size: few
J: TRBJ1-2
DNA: TGTGCCAGCTCACCCGGACCTGGCTACACCTTC
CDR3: CASSPGPGYTF

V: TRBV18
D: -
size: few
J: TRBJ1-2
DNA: TGTGCCAGCTCACCGCCAATTTCAGAGAGCTATGGCTACACCTTC
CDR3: CASSPPISESYGYTF

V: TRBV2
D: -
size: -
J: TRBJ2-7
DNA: TGTGCCAGCAGCGCCCGCCTAGGGGAGGCCGAGCAGTACTTC
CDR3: CASSARLGEAEQYF

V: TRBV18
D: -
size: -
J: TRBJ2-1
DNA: TGTGCCAGCTCACCACCTAGCGGAAAGCAGTTCTTC
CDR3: CASSPPSGKQFF

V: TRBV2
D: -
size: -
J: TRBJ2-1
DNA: TGTGCCAGCAGCCGGGGTGTGACAGGCATCTACAATGAGCAGTTCTTC
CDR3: CASSRGVTGIYNEQFF

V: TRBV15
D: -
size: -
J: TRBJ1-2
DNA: TGTGCCACCAGCAGGGCGACAGGTTCTAACTATGGCTACACCTTC
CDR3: CATSRATGSNYGYTF

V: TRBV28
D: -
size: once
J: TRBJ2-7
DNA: TGTGCCAGCAGTTTATCATTTCGTTTGGGGAGAGGGTCCTACGAGCAGTACTTC
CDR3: CASSLSFRLGRGSYEQYF